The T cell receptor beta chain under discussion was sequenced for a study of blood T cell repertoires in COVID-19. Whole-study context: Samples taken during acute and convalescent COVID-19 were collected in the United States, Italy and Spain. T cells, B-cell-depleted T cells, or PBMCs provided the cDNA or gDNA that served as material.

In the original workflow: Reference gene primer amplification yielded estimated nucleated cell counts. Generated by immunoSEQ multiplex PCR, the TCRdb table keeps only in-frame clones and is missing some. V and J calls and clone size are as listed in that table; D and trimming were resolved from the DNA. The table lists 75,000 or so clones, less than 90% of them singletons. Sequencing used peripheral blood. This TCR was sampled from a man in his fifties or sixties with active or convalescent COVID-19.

CDR3 in amino acids: CASRRTGDNQPQHF. CDR3 nucleotide sequence: TGTGCCAGCAGGAGGACAGGGGACAATCAGCCCCAGCATTTT. The genes are TRBV6-5 and TRBJ1-5; 9 bases fit TRBD1. Germline lookup yields CDR1 MNHEY and CDR2 SVGAGI. Trimming removed 6 bases from V and 3 bases from J; junction bases left unmatched: 3. The CDR3 covers 14 residues.